What follows are 5 T cell receptor beta chains derived from one specimen sequenced in a study. Using its own MiXCR run on the RT-PCR reads, TCRdb lists one record per CDR3 protein. The sample comprises more than 600,000 distinct CDR3 sequences, over 12% of which are singletons, and 3.6% rests with the top ten. The sequenced material came from memory CD4+ T cells from blood. Every receptor here comes from a female donor in good health, serving as a healthy control.

This clonotype was observed at least ten times. V and J are TRBV5-1 and TRBJ2-1; D remains ambiguous. In germline, CDR1 is SGHRS, CDR2 YFSETQ. V was trimmed by 1 base and J by 3 bases, leaving 8 bases between them. CDR3 length equals 14 residues. CDR3 nucleotides: TGCGCCAGCAGCTTGTCGCTAGTCTACAATGAGCAGTTCTTC. This translates into CASSLSLVYNEQFF.

V usage is TRBV6-5 and J usage is TRBJ2-3; maybe TRBD1 (5 bases). V was cut by 6 bases and J by 12 bases, with 22 bases left in between. The CDR3 totals 14 residues. Germline values: CDR1 MNHEY, CDR2 SVGAGI. In nucleotides, the CDR3 is TGTGCCAGCAGCCCCCGTCGAAGTGGGGCAAGTCAGTATTTT. This encodes CASSPRRSGASQYF.

The chain links TRBV11-2 to TRBJ2-3, with 9 bases fitting TRBD2. V dropped 1 base and J dropped 5; count of bases not matched to a gene: 10. CDR1 is SGHAT, CDR2 FQNNGV, per germline. The CDR3 covers 17 residues. CDR3 coding DNA: TGTGCCAGCAGCTTAGCGGGTCTAGCGGGACCGAAAGATACGCAGTATTTT. Its translation: CASSLAGLAGPKDTQYF.

The V gene is TRBV15, the J gene TRBJ1-6; 7 bases are shared with TRBD1. The germline V gene encodes CDR1 LNHNV and CDR2 YYDKDF (reference sequence). The CDR3 loop spans 15 amino acids. After removal of 0 bases from V and 11 bases from J, the junction contained 7 bases not matched to a gene. The CDR3 spells CATSRDRAGGTPLHF. For the CDR3, the DNA is TGTGCCACCAGCAGAGATCGCGCAGGGGGAACACCCCTCCACTTT.

This sequence joins TRBV3-1 and TRBJ1-6; no reliable D call. CDR3 length: 13 amino acids. V gave up 2 bases and J gave up 8 bases, with 7 bases separating them. Per the germline V gene, CDR1 is LGHDT and CDR2 is YNNKEL (reference sequence). The CDR3 spells CASSQRLDSPLHF. The CDR3 DNA reads as TGTGCCAGCAGCCAAAGGCTTGATTCACCCCTCCACTTT. The variable domain in full, completed from reference TRBV3-1 and TRBJ1-6, reads DTAVSQTPKYLVTQMGNDKSIKCEQNLGHDTMYWYKQDSKKFLKIMFSYNNKELIINETVPNRFSPKSPDKAHLNLHINSLELGDSAVYFCASSQRLDSPLHFGNGTRLTVT.